The 20 T cell receptor beta chains in this list originate from one sample, sequenced in a study of molecular identifiers for immune sequencing clone quantification. One entry per CDR3 protein results from TCRdb running MiXCR on the PCR reads. Here the sample spans approximately 500,000 distinct CDR3 sequences, roughly 25% being singletons. The sample comprised naive CD8+ T cells from blood, with Jurkat cell RNA spiked in. Subset described: FACS-sorted CD8+CD4-CCR7+CD45RA+ naive T cells. These receptors were obtained from a human donor in good health. Some libraries in this study had Jurkat cell RNA spiked in.

This chain uses TRBV2 with TRBJ2-7, with 8 bases that match TRBD1. The CDR3 covers 16 residues. CDR1 SNHLY and CDR2 FYNNEI come from the germline V gene. CDR3 bases: TGTGTCGTAGACCCGGACAGGGAAGGTCTCAACTACGAGCAGTACTTC. Translated, it gives CVVDPDREGLNYEQYF. Based on the CDR3 plus reference TRBV2 and TRBJ2-7, the full variable domain is EPEVTQTPSHQVTQMGQEVILRCVPISNHLYFYWYRQILGQKVEFLVSFYNNEISEKSEIFDDQFSVERPDGSNFTLKIRSTKLEDSAMYFCVVDPDREGLNYEQYFGPGTRLTVT.

On this clonotype itself: The junction shows a germline mismatch at one end, possibly a read error. The chain has TRBV19 and TRBJ1-1; no clear D. The germline gives CDR1 LNHDA, CDR2 SQIVND (reference sequence). There are 13 residues in the CDR3. As DNA, the CDR3 is TGTACCAGTTATTTTGGCGGGAACACTGAAGCTTTCTTT. This sequence encodes CTSYFGGNTEAFF.

With respect to this clonotype: A single base separates this from a much larger clone, so it may be a read error. The gene calls are TRBV7-9 and TRBJ1-1; 9 nucleotides match TRBD1. Germline-derived CDR1 and CDR2 are SEHNR and FQNEAQ (reference sequence). This CDR3 has 15 amino acids. The DNA for the CDR3 is TGTGCCAGCCGCTTAGTGGGGACAGGGACCACTGAAGCTTTCTTT. Its translation: CASRLVGTGTTEAFF. The full variable domain, its missing parts supplied by reference TRBV7-9 and TRBJ1-1, is DTGVSQNPRHKITKRGQNVTFRCDPISEHNRLYWYRQTLGQGPEFLTYFQNEAQLEKSRLLSDRFSAERPKGSFSTLEIQRTEQGDSAMYLCASRLVGTGTTEAFFGQGTRLTVV.

Comments on this clonotype: A clone one base away is much larger, so this may be a read error. This rearrangement joins TRBV28 to TRBJ2-2; D may be TRBD1 or TRBD2 (5 bases each). The germline CDR1 and CDR2 sequences are MDHEN and SYDVKM. This CDR3 has 17 residues. In DNA form, the CDR3 reads TGTGCCAGCAGTTTGAGGCAGGGTTTTTGGAACACCGGGGCGCTGTTTTTT. Encoded protein: CASSLRQGFWNTGALFF.

The gene calls are TRBV11-3 and TRBJ1-1, with D hard to call. Trimming removed 4 bases at V and 1 base at J, with 7 bases between. CDR1 is SGHNT, CDR2 YENEEA, per germline. This CDR3 is 13 amino acids long. Here the CDR3 DNA reads TGTGCCAGCAGCTCTGAGGAGAACACTGAAGCTTTCTTT. Translation: CASSSEENTEAFF.

A remark on this clonotype: A clone one base away is much larger, so this may be a read error. The genes are TRBV30 and TRBJ1-6; no clear D gene. The CDR3 consists of 14 residues. Trimming left V 5 bases short and J 10 bases short, with 18 bases between. Germline-derived CDR1 and CDR2 are GTSNPN and SVGIG (reference sequence). The chain's CDR3 is CAWGFRLFGSPLHF. The CDR3 DNA is TGTGCCTGGGGTTTCCGGCTATTTGGGTCACCCCTCCACTTT.

The chain recombines TRBV27 with TRBJ1-1, with D possibly TRBD1 on 6 matching bases. Germline CDR1 is MNHEY and CDR2 is SMNVEV (reference sequence). This CDR3 is built from 16 residues. V lost 0 bases and J 6 bases, leaving 17 bases between the germline ends. The CDR3 loop is CASSLSSGGARAEAFF. In DNA form, the CDR3 reads TGTGCCAGCAGTTTATCGAGTGGGGGGGCGCGAGCTGAAGCTTTCTTT.

This chain joins TRBV5-8 and TRBJ2-5, with D perhaps matching TRBD2 (7 bases). The CDR3 length is 18 residues. Trimming left V 2 bases short and J 5 bases short, with 25 bases between. The germline V gene encodes CDR1 SGHTS and CDR2 YDEGEE. The CDR3, as DNA: TGTGCCAGCAGCTTTGGCAAAGACAGGAGCGGGATCCCGGAGACCCAGTACTTC. As protein: CASSFGKDRSGIPETQYF.

Turning to this clonotype: Being one base from a much bigger clone, this may be a read error. The chain links TRBV28 to TRBJ2-7, with D unresolved. Germline V lookup: CDR1 MDHEN, CDR2 SYDVKM. There are 15 residues in the CDR3. Trimming took off 2 bases at V and 0 bases at J, with 11 bases between the two ends. CDR3 amino acids: CASSLRWLTSYEQYF. CDR3 nucleotide sequence: TGTGCCAGCAGTTTAAGGTGGCTCACCTCCTACGAGCAGTACTTC.

This clonotype was recorded at least ten times. The J gene is TRBJ2-3, the V gene TRBV6-6, with TRBD2 matching 12 bases. The germline gives CDR1 MNHNY, CDR2 SVGAGI (reference sequence). This CDR3 spans 17 amino acids. J lost 4 bases, V lost 6 bases, and 11 bases had no gene match. The CDR3, as DNA: TGTGCCAGCAGGAACCGACTAGCGGGAGTGGGGCCAGATACGCAGTATTTT. Translated: CASRNRLAGVGPDTQYF.

Remarks on this clonotype: A much larger clone differs from this one at a single base, so this may be a read error. CDR3 residues: CASISELISSYEQCF. CDR3 nucleotide sequence: TGTGCCAGCATCAGCGAGCTGATCAGCTCCTACGAGCAGTGCTTC. The chain employs TRBV5-3 and TRBJ2-7; D gene ambiguous. TRBV5-3 is marked as an open reading frame, function uncertain. The CDR3 contains 15 residues.

The sample holds a few counts of this clonotype. This chain joins TRBV4-3 and TRBJ2-1, with D possibly matching TRBD1 (5 bases). This CDR3 comprises 14 residues. The germline V gene has CDR1 LGHNA and CDR2 YSLEER. V shed 1 base and J shed 6 bases, with 10 bases lying between them. The CDR3 loop is CASSQVGQGNEQFF. The CDR3 DNA is TGCGCCAGCAGCCAAGTGGGGCAGGGCAATGAGCAGTTCTTC.

There are a few counts of this clonotype. The chain joins TRBV4-3 to TRBJ2-3; 11 positions agree with TRBD1. This CDR3 contains 16 residues. Germline V gene data show CDR1 as LGHNA and CDR2 as YSLEER. V was clipped by 0 bases and J by 7 bases; unmatched bases: 6. The CDR3 DNA reads TGCGCCAGCAGCCAAGATAGAGGACAGGGGGCGAATACGCAGTATTTT. Its translation: CASSQDRGQGANTQYF.

As to this clonotype: This could be a read error, since a much larger clone is one nucleotide away. The CDR3 spells CASSLASGRNTEAFF. In nucleotides, the CDR3 is TGTGCCAGCAGCTTAGCGTCGGGCAGGAACACTGAAGCTTTCTTT. V and J are TRBV7-6 and TRBJ1-1, with D hard to call. The CDR3 is made up of 15 amino acids. The ends were cut back, 0 bases at V and 1 base at J, with 9 bases in the middle. The germline gives CDR1 SGHVS, CDR2 FNYEAQ.

This clonotype has ten or more counts. The V gene is TRBV7-2, the J gene TRBJ2-7; either TRBD1 or TRBD2 may fit D (5 bases each). Trimming took 7 bases from V and 3 from J, leaving 16 bases between them. The CDR3 sequence is 14 residues long. CDR1 is SGHTA and CDR2 is FQGNSA in the germline V gene. The CDR3: CASTRGTDHYEQYF. The CDR3 nucleotides are TGTGCCAGCACCCGGGGCACCGACCACTACGAGCAGTACTTC.

The gene calls are TRBV6-6 and TRBJ2-1; possibly TRBD2 for D (6 bases). CDR3 size: 16 residues. Germline V gene data show CDR1 as MNHNY and CDR2 as SVGAGI (reference sequence). Trimming took off 4 bases at V and 1 base at J, with 14 bases between the two ends. The CDR3 DNA is TGTGCCAGCAGTTCCCCGGGACGGGGGTCCTACAATGAGCAGTTCTTC. Amino acid sequence: CASSSPGRGSYNEQFF.

This clonotype was seen many times. The chain joins TRBV9 to TRBJ2-3; D is undetermined. Trimming pared 0 bases from V and 2 bases from J, leaving 13 bases between. CDR1 SGDLS and CDR2 YYNGEE come from the germline V gene. The CDR3 covers 16 residues. The CDR3 DNA is TGTGCCAGCAGCGTAGATCGGACCATCTACACAGATACGCAGTATTTT. Its translation is CASSVDRTIYTDTQYF.

Details on this clonotype: It may be a read error: a sequence one base away is much more abundant. This chain uses TRBV28 with TRBJ2-6; no clear D. This CDR3 is built from 14 residues. Germline loops: CDR1 MDHEN, CDR2 SYDVKM. CDR3 bases: TGTGCCAGCAGTTTCGGTCCTGGGGTCAACGTCCTGACTTTC. This codes for CASSFGPGVNVLTF.

Only a few counts were recorded for this clonotype. The rearrangement links TRBV6-5 to TRBJ2-3, with 10 bases fitting TRBD2. This CDR3 spans 16 amino acids. The germline gives CDR1 MNHEY, CDR2 SVGAGI. Losses at the gene ends were 0 bases for V and 2 bases for J; bases not matched to a gene: 2. The CDR3 DNA is TGTGCCAGCAGTTACTCTACTAGCGGGATCACAGATACGCAGTATTTT. It encodes CASSYSTSGITDTQYF.

The table lists this clonotype with many counts. This chain links TRBV12-3 or TRBV12-4 with TRBJ1-1, with D uncertain. Trimming cost V 7 bases and J 8 bases, with 11 bases left between them. The CDR3 length is 11 residues. The CDR3 region has the DNA TGTGCCAGCACCGCGGTTGTAGAAGCTTTCTTT. Protein: CASTAVVEAFF.